The entry below describes one T cell receptor (beta chain). The antigen is undetermined. The limits of the CDR3 on the DNA are not certain, so only TCRdb's listed CDR3 is given. Ligated cDNA underwent four rounds of PCR with nested alpha and beta constant region primers and SP2. From the 5' RACE reads, TCRdb called clonotypes with MiXCR, one entry per CDR3 protein. The table shows roughly 60,000 distinct CDR3 sequences, with approximately 7.2% occurring only once. TCR cDNA received a 3' ligated oligonucleotide that carried a UMI. This sample was taken from a study of naive and memory T cell subsets. Broader study findings: The RNA method is potentially sensitive to activation and differentiation changes.

This receptor was obtained from a male donor in good health.

The CDR3 loop is CASSFGTGTVF. V gene TRBV11-1 combines with J gene TRBJ2-7; the table's D call TRBD1 went unverified against the DNA. The CDR3 totals 11 residues, both ends included. Germline V gene data show CDR1 as SGHAT and CDR2 as FQDESV (reference sequence).